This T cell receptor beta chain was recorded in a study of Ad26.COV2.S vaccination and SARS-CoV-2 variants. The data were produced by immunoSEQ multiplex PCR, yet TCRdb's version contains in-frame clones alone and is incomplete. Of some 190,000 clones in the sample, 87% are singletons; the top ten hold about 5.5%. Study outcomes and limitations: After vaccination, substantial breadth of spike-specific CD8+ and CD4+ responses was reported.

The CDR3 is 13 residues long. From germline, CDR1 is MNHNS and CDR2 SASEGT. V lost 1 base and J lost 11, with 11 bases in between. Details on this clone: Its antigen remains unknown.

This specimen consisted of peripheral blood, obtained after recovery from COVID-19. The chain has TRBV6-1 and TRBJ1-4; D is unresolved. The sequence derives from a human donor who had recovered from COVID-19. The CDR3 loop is CASSEVPDGKLFF. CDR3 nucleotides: TGTGCCAGCAGTGAAGTCCCTGACGGGAAACTGTTTTTT.